These T cell receptor beta chains were read from a single sample in a study of cytomegalovirus exposure and HLA in healthy donors. The repertoire was sequenced with immunoSEQ multiplex PCR; TCRdb's copy has only in-frame clones and lacks some. Of 130,000 or so clones listed, around 80% were seen once; the top ten hold approximately 3.2%. Material: PBMCs. Receptors were obtained from a man aged 35 to 55 in good health and CMV-seronegative. Both conserved end residues are part of each CDR3. D genes are given only for firm matches. The size of a clone is reported for some rows only, either as once, few or many, or as a class for expanded clones.

D gene	V gene	J gene	clone size	CDR3 DNA	CDR3 protein
NA	TRBV5-1	TRBJ2-2	NA	TGCGCCAGCAGCCTTGGATCAGGGGCGAACACCGGGGAGCTGTTTTTT	CASSLGSGANTGELFF
TRBD1	TRBV18	TRBJ2-7	once	TGTGCCAGCTCTCAGGGGACAGGGGAGTACGAGCAGTACTTC	CASSQGTGEYEQYF
TRBD2	TRBV4-1	TRBJ2-5	NA	TGCGCCAGCGGAGCGGGGGGCCCCACCGAGACCCAGTACTTC	CASGAGGPTETQYF
TRBD1	TRBV5-1	TRBJ1-4	NA	TGCGCCAGCAGCTTGAGGACAGGGGGTACTAATGAAAAACTGTTTTTT	CASSLRTGGTNEKLFF
NA	TRBV5-1	TRBJ1-3	NA	TGCGCCAGCAGCTTGGCCGGGGGGCAGTGGGGAAACACCATATATTTT	CASSLAGGQWGNTIYF
NA	TRBV5-4	TRBJ2-7	NA	TGTGCCAGCAGCTTACAGGGTTTTATCTCCTACGAGCAGTACTTC	CASSLQGFISYEQYF
NA	TRBV6-1	TRBJ2-7	few	TGTGCCAGCAGTGAAGCCAAGCGTAACTACGAGCAGTACTTC	CASSEAKRNYEQYF
NA	TRBV5-5	TRBJ1-1	NA	TGTGCCAGCAGCTTGGCTGGCGGGGACCCTTTATGGACTGAAGCTTTCTTT	CASSLAGGDPLWTEAFF
TRBD1	TRBV7-2	TRBJ2-7	NA	TGTGCCAGCAGCTTGATGACAGGGGGCGAGCAGTACTTC	CASSLMTGGEQYF
NA	TRBV7-9	TRBJ2-5	NA	TGTGCCAGCAGCTTGCAAGGATCAGCTTGGGAGCAGTACTTC	CASSLQGSAWEQYF
NA	TRBV29-1	TRBJ2-1	NA	TGCAGCGTTGAAAGACCCCTGAGGGATGAGCAGTTCTTC	CSVERPLRDEQFF
TRBD1	TRBV10-3	TRBJ2-7	once	TGTGCCACGAACCCGGGACAGGGGGCCCACGAGCAGTACTTC	CATNPGQGAHEQYF
TRBD1	TRBV18	TRBJ2-7	NA	TGTGCCAGCTCACCGGGACAGGGGATCGAGCAGTACTTC	CASSPGQGIEQYF
NA	TRBV30	TRBJ2-7	many	TGTGCCTGGAGTGTTGCGTACGAGCAGTACTTC	CAWSVAYEQYF
NA	TRBV5-4	TRBJ1-3	NA	TGTGCCAGCAGCTTGAGGAATGGAGGGGTTGGGAACACCATATATTTT	CASSLRNGGVGNTIYF
TRBD2	TRBV7-3	TRBJ2-2	NA	TGTGCCAGCAGCCCAGCTAGCGGGGGGGCCGGCGGGGAGCTGTTTTTT	CASSPASGGAGGELFF
TRBD1	TRBV2	TRBJ1-3	NA	TGTGCCAGCAGGACAGGGACATTCTCTGGAAACACCATATATTTT	CASRTGTFSGNTIYF
TRBD1	TRBV5-4	TRBJ1-6	few	TGTGCCAGCAGCCTAGACAGGGTTTCACCCCTCCACTTT	CASSLDRVSPLHF
NA	TRBV19	TRBJ2-3	NA	TGTGCCAGTAGTATTTTACAGGGTTCGCCGCGCACAGATACGCAGTATTTT	CASSILQGSPRTDTQYF
NA	TRBV27	TRBJ1-1	NA	TGTGCCAGCAGCCAACGTGAGGATCCTGAAGCTTTCTTT	CASSQREDPEAFF
TRBD1	TRBV5-1	TRBJ2-3	NA	TGCGCCAGCAGCTTGGGACAGGGGGCGGGAGATACGCAGTATTTT	CASSLGQGAGDTQYF
NA	TRBV4-3	TRBJ2-5	NA	TGCGCCAGCAGCCAAGGGCGGACATACCTGGAGACCCAGTACTTC	CASSQGRTYLETQYF
TRBD1	TRBV10-3	TRBJ1-6	NA	TGTGCCATCAGGCCTGGGACAGGAGACAATTCACCCCTCCACTTT	CAIRPGTGDNSPLHF
TRBD1	TRBV5-4	TRBJ1-2	few	TGTGCCAGCAGGATGGGGACAGAGCGAGTCTATGGCTACACCTTC	CASRMGTERVYGYTF
NA	TRBV7-8	TRBJ2-7	few	TGTGCCAGCAGCGCTTCACTACCCCCAAGGAGATCCCGGGGACAATCCTACGAGCAGTACTTC	CASSASLPPRRSRGQSYEQYF
TRBD1	TRBV6-5	TRBJ1-2	NA	TGTGCCAGCAGTCCGACAGGGGTAACTAATGGCTACACCTTC	CASSPTGVTNGYTF
NA	TRBV7-3	TRBJ1-5	NA	TGTGCCAGCAGCTTAGGGCAGGGTCAGCCCCAGCATTTT	CASSLGQGQPQHF
NA	TRBV7-3	TRBJ2-7	few	TGTGCCAGCAGCTCCTCGGGACACCGCCTCGACGAGCAGTACTTC	CASSSSGHRLDEQYF
NA	TRBV4-2	TRBJ2-7	once	TGTGCCAGCAGCCAAGAGCTAGGGGGGGGTCACTACGAGCAGTACTTC	CASSQELGGGHYEQYF
NA	TRBV4-1	TRBJ1-4	NA	TGCGCCAGCAGCCAAGATTCCGCAACTTCCGGTGAAAAACTGTTTTTT	CASSQDSATSGEKLFF
NA	TRBV18	TRBJ1-4	NA	TGTGCCAGCTCATCCCAGGCCGGGGGTGAAAAACTGTTTTTT	CASSSQAGGEKLFF
NA	TRBV29-1	TRBJ1-1	few	TGCAGCGTCCCAGGGTACACTGAAGCTTTCTTT	CSVPGYTEAFF
NA	TRBV7-2	TRBJ2-3	NA	TGTGCCAGCAGCCCGCAACGGAGGGCGCGTACAGATACGCAGTATTTT	CASSPQRRARTDTQYF
TRBD1	TRBV28	TRBJ2-2	NA	TGTGCCAGCAGTTTACAGCAGGGGGCCAGGAACACCGGGGAGCTGTTTTTT	CASSLQQGARNTGELFF
NA	TRBV18	TRBJ2-7	once	TGTGCCAGCTCAAGGGGGGGCACCTACGAGCAGTACTTC	CASSRGGTYEQYF
NA	TRBV4-1	TRBJ1-2	NA	TGCGCCAGCAGCCAAGAGACTTCTAACTATGGCTACACCTTC	CASSQETSNYGYTF
TRBD1	TRBV19	TRBJ2-3	NA	TGTGCCAGTAGAAAAAGGAGGGGACAGGGCCTCAGCACAGATACGCAGTATTTT	CASRKRRGQGLSTDTQYF
NA	TRBV28	TRBJ1-5	NA	TGTGCCAGCTGCCTTTTAGGATTCAGGGGCGACGAGCCCCAGCATTTT	CASCLLGFRGDEPQHF
NA	TRBV4-1	TRBJ2-2	few	TGCGCCAGCAGCCAAGGAAACTCCCTAATTGATACCGGGGAGCTGTTTTTT	CASSQGNSLIDTGELFF
TRBD1	TRBV7-2	TRBJ2-2	NA	TGTGCCAGCAGAGCACTCTCGGACAGGGCGAACACCGGGGAGCTGTTTTTT	CASRALSDRANTGELFF
TRBD1	TRBV5-1	TRBJ2-7	NA	TGCGCCAGCAGCTCATGGACAGGCCAGTTCTTCGAGCAGTACTTC	CASSSWTGQFFEQYF
NA	TRBV7-3	TRBJ2-6	NA	TGTGCCAGCAGCCGGACAGCTGGGGCCAACGTCCTGACTTTC	CASSRTAGANVLTF
TRBD2	TRBV2	TRBJ2-1	NA	TGTGCCAGCAGTGAGGGGGGGACCTACAATGAGCAGTTCTTC	CASSEGGTYNEQFF
NA	TRBV7-3	TRBJ2-3	once	TGTGCCAGCAGGTTAGGTTTCGTCGGTGGAGATACGCAGTATTTT	CASRLGFVGGDTQYF
NA	TRBV2	TRBJ1-5	NA	TGTGCCAGCAGCCCGGGACAACGCAATCAGCCCCAGCATTTT	CASSPGQRNQPQHF
TRBD2	TRBV5-4	TRBJ2-3	NA	TGTGCCAGCAGTTCGCTAGCGGGGGGCACAGATACGCAGTATTTT	CASSSLAGGTDTQYF
TRBD1	TRBV7-9	TRBJ1-2	NA	TGTGCCAGCAGCTCCACCAGACAGGGGGTAGCTGGCTACACCTTC	CASSSTRQGVAGYTF
NA	TRBV6-6	TRBJ1-1	NA	TGTGCCAGCAGTTACCGAGCCCGATTGAACACTGAAGCTTTCTTT	CASSYRARLNTEAFF
TRBD2	TRBV7-6	TRBJ2-5	NA	TGTGCCAGCAGCTTAGATTCGGGGGGAAGAGAGACCCAGTACTTC	CASSLDSGGRETQYF
NA	TRBV18	TRBJ1-2	NA	TGTGCCTCCTCCTCAGGGAAGGACGGCGTCCGTTACACCTTC	CASSSGKDGVRYTF
NA	TRBV5-1	TRBJ1-1	few	TGCGCCAGCAGGGAAGGGGCCGGCTCCGCTGAAGCTTTCTTT	CASREGAGSAEAFF
TRBD1	TRBV10-3	TRBJ2-7	NA	TGTGCCATCAGTGAGAACAGGGGGACCTACGAGCAGTACTTC	CAISENRGTYEQYF
NA	TRBV19	TRBJ1-2	NA	TGTGCCAGTAGTGAAAGGGGTGGCTACACCTTC	CASSERGGYTF
NA	TRBV2	TRBJ1-4	few	TGTGCCAGCGCTAAAACAGGGTCCTCTAATGAAAAACTGTTTTTT	CASAKTGSSNEKLFF
TRBD1	TRBV7-2	TRBJ2-7	NA	TGTGCCAGCAGCTTCGCCGGGACAGGGTTAGGCGAGCAGTACTTC	CASSFAGTGLGEQYF
NA	TRBV7-8	TRBJ1-6	NA	TGTGCCAGCAGCTTAGCGGTCGATCGAGTGTCCTCACCCCTCCACTTT	CASSLAVDRVSSPLHF
TRBD2	TRBV28	TRBJ2-3	NA	TGTGCCAGCAGGGGAGAAGGGACTAGCATCACAGATACGCAGTATTTT	CASRGEGTSITDTQYF
NA	TRBV6-5	TRBJ1-4	few	TGTGCCAGCAGTGCCCCCGGGGGGGGTGAAAAACTGTTTTTT	CASSAPGGGEKLFF
TRBD1	TRBV30	TRBJ2-7	few	TGTGCCTGGAGTACAGGGGTTGCACCCTACGAGCAGTACTTC	CAWSTGVAPYEQYF
TRBD1	TRBV19	TRBJ2-5	NA	TGTGCCAGTAGCTATTTTGGCCCTTTCAGGGGGCAGGGGGAGACCCAGTACTTC	CASSYFGPFRGQGETQYF